This T cell receptor beta chain originates from a study of shared clonotypes between healthy human individuals. Naive CD8 cells lacked CD45RO, underwent positive selection for CCR7 and left out terminally differentiated effector memory CD45RA+ cells. The donor population consisted of healthy HIV-negative adults with no recent acute infections or vaccinations. Germline V lookup: CDR1 SEHNR, CDR2 FQNEAQ (reference sequence). V gave up 6 bases and J gave up 4 bases; unmatched junction bases: 7. The CDR3 contains 14 residues. General study points: There were few donors, and this limited the genetic and exposure-history diversity represented.

Replicate PCRs from sorted subsets contained roughly 200 ng DNA, which is some 29,000 T cell genomes. Using immunoSEQ multiplex PCR, the repertoire was profiled, and TCRdb retains in-frame clones only, with some absent. The sample lists around 2,000,000 clones, about 95% occurring once. On this clone itself: Its antigen remains unknown.

The V gene is TRBV7-9, the J gene TRBJ1-1; 8 positions match TRBD1. This TCR was recovered from a man between 18 and 29 years old in good health. The sequencing input was naive CD8+ T cells sorted from blood. The CDR3 nucleotides read TGTGCCAGCAGTCCCACAGGGGGGCTCACTGAAGCTTTCTTT. It codes for CASSPTGGLTEAFF.